The T cell receptor (beta chain) under discussion was sequenced for a study of blood T cell repertoires in COVID-19. About the research overall: Collection of acute and convalescent COVID-19 samples took place in the United States, Italy and Spain. Sources were T cells, B-cell-depleted T cells, or PBMCs; the material itself was cDNA or gDNA.

V lost 1 base to trimming and J lost 5 bases, with 5 bases between them. CDR1 GTSNPN and CDR2 SVGIG come from the germline V gene (reference sequence). The CDR3 loop spans 11 amino acids. Original processing methods: Estimates of nucleated cell counts were drawn from the amplification of reference gene primers. Measured with immunoSEQ multiplex PCR; TCRdb has only the in-frame clones, and not every one. The V and J calls and clone size are taken from that table; D and trimming were inferred from the DNA. This table has some 60,000 clones, around 90% appearing once. The sample taken for sequencing was peripheral blood. The chain recombines TRBV30 with TRBJ2-5, with D unresolved. The TCR was taken from a man in his sixties with acute or convalescent COVID-19. Written as DNA, the CDR3 is TGTGCCTGGAGTGCTCGGGAGACCCAGTACTTC. The encoded protein is CAWSARETQYF. The full variable domain, rest sourced from reference TRBV30 and TRBJ2-5, is SQTIHQWPATLVQPVGSPLSLECTVEGTSNPNLYWYRQAAGRGLQLLFYSVGIGQISSEVPQNLSASRPQDRQFILSSKKLLLSDSGFYLCAWSARETQYFGPGTRLLVL.